The rows below give T cell receptor beta chains drawn from one sample of a study of OX40 agonist ivuxolimab in advanced cancers. Sequencing was performed with immunoSEQ multiplex PCR; in TCRdb, only in-frame clones are kept and a portion is missing. The table includes more than 65,000 clones, roughly 78% detected once. Sequenced material: CD4+ or CD8+ T cells sorted from blood, taken in a trial of the OX40 agonist ivuxolimab. The receptors were gathered from an adult with an advanced solid tumor such as melanoma, head and neck, liver or kidney cancer. Each CDR3 is given with its conserved first and last residue. The D gene is left open where the match is weak.

D gene | V gene | CDR3 protein
NA | TRBV28 | CASSLPYSNQPQHF
TRBD1 | TRBV5-6 | CASSANLRGQNYGYTF
NA | TRBV6-6 | CASARERAAYEQYF
NA | TRBV2 | CASSGLGGTYNSPLHF
TRBD1 | TRBV2 | CASGRTGVNYGYTF
NA | TRBV6-7 | CASMVVVAPIYNEQFF
TRBD1 | TRBV27 | CASSQNRDRYGYTF
TRBD2 | TRBV7-2 | CASSLSLLAGTYTGELFF
NA | TRBV5-8 | CASSLGGRLQPQHF
TRBD2 | TRBV30 | CAWSRLAGVNEQFF
NA | TRBV18 | CASSPPALNTEAFF
NA | TRBV5-5 | CASSPLGHLNTEAFF
TRBD1 | TRBV5-1 | CASSLLGGGGNTIYF
TRBD2 | TRBV7-2 | CASSLSPSGQETQYF
TRBD1 | TRBV6-5 | CASTFRGQGQPQHF
TRBD1 | TRBV6-5 | CASSYSRWDRGGEQYF
NA | TRBV6-6 | CASTSRSNQPQHF
TRBD1 | TRBV25-1 | CASTPQGAREQYF
NA | TRBV7-6 | CASSLRDNQETQYF
NA | TRBV10-2 | CASQGGVSNSPLHF
TRBD1 | TRBV7-9 | CASRLTEGAGYTF